Given below is one T cell receptor beta chain in context. Sequencing of TCR beta was carried out in blood CD8+ and CD4+ T cells. FACS was used to enrich TEMRA cells, whereas the CD8+ and CD4+ T cells were obtained by negative isolation. This specimen belongs to a study of CD8 T cells in Susac syndrome. Study overall: Five or six sequenced Susac syndrome patients had clinically active disease, while fewer than 10 were in remission.

RNA totalling about 0.45 to 1 ug underwent reverse transcription with random hexamers. Across 54 Vbeta and 13 Jbeta, immunoSEQ multiplex PCR amplified TCR beta CDR3. TCRdb reprocessed the immunoSEQ multiplex PCR reads via MiXCR and lists one record per CDR3 protein. The profile shows about 120,000 distinct CDR3 sequences, around 94% of them singletons. The CDR3 has 16 residues. Trimming cost V 7 bases and J 7 bases; bases outside gene matches: 12. Per the germline V gene, CDR1 is SNHLY and CDR2 is FYNNEI. This receptor was taken from a human donor with Susac syndrome. Sample: CD8+ T cells from PBMCs. The chain combines TRBV2 with TRBJ1-4; 10 bases fit TRBD1. The CDR3 nucleotides read TGTGCCAGCACCCAGGGACAGGGGATAACGGGTGAAAAACTGTTTTTT. It is translated as CASTQGQGITGEKLFF.